This entry is about one T cell receptor (beta chain). Its cognate antigen is unknown. The table came from immunoSEQ multiplex PCR; TCRdb's copy has only in-frame clones and leaves some out. The sample consists of 60,000 to 85,000 clones, over 80% of them appearing once. The data stem from a study of OX40 agonist ivuxolimab in advanced cancers. Study background: Patients were given ivuxolimab, an antibody that agonizes OX40 (CD134).

The CDR3 length is 15 residues. Trimming cost V 5 bases and J 5 bases, with 16 bases left between them. CDR1 and CDR2 from the germline V gene are SEHNR and FQNEAQ (reference sequence). Whole-study results and caveats: The antigen specificity of the peripheral T cells (those that were expanded) was not determined.

The sequencing used CD4+ or CD8+ T cells sorted from blood, collected in a trial of the OX40 agonist ivuxolimab. V is TRBV7-9 and J is TRBJ2-4; D is undetermined. The TCR comes from an adult with an advanced solid tumor such as melanoma, head and neck, liver or kidney cancer. CDR3 sequence: CASSSGVGLENIQYF. Written as DNA, the CDR3 is TGTGCCAGCAGCAGTGGGGTCGGCCTAGAAAACATTCAGTACTTC.